The 3 T cell receptor beta chains below all came from one sample that was sequenced in a study of blood T cell repertoires in COVID-19. Data came from immunoSEQ multiplex PCR; TCRdb stores just in-frame clones and leaves some out. The sample consists of around 210,000 clones, 70% to 85% of them appearing once. The sequencing input was peripheral blood. These receptors came from a woman older than 75 with COVID-19, enrolled during active disease.

This clone was recorded once. The chain uses TRBV5-4 and TRBJ1-2; the D is unclear. The germline V and J ends were trimmed by 4 bases and 4 bases, with 8 bases remaining between them. The CDR3 has 12 residues. From germline, CDR1 is SGHNT and CDR2 YYREEE (reference sequence). CDR3 protein: CASSLPSYGYTF. Written as DNA, the CDR3 is TGTGCCAGCAGCCTTCCCAGCTATGGCTACACCTTC.

The rearrangement joins TRBV3-1 (or the pseudogene TRBV3-2) to TRBJ2-7, with D possibly called TRBD1 or TRBD2 (6 bases each). Germline V gene data show CDR1 as LGHDT and CDR2 as YNNKEL (reference sequence). V was trimmed by 5 bases and J by 4 bases, leaving 15 bases between them. CDR3 length: 14 residues. CDR3 nucleotides: TGTGCCAGCAGCAAAGGGGGGACTGGTTACGAGCAGTACTTC. Translation gives CASSKGGTGYEQYF.

The gene calls are TRBV3-1 (or the pseudogene TRBV3-2) and TRBJ1-2; TRBD1 is a possible D gene (5 bases). The V end was cut by 2 bases, the J end by 10 bases, with 11 bases between. Per the germline V gene, CDR1 is LGHDT and CDR2 is YNNKEL (reference sequence). The CDR3 runs 12 residues. The CDR3 loop is CASSQRTLYYTF. The CDR3 DNA reads as TGTGCCAGCAGCCAACGGACATTATACTACACCTTC.